Here is one T cell receptor beta chain with its context. This same CDR3 is encoded by further DNA sequences in the sample. The data were obtained in a study of blood T cell repertoires in COVID-19. Study-level information: T cells, B-cell-depleted T cells, or PBMCs provided the cDNA or gDNA that served as material.

Cohorts were determined from participant-reported clinical history. Either two negative PCRs, clearance, or symptom resolution qualified Cohort 3 donors as recovered. In the authors' workflow: Counts of nucleated cells, estimated from reference gene primer amplification, were obtained. Assay used: immunoSEQ multiplex PCR; TCRdb lists only in-frame clones, some missing. The V and J calls and clone size come from that table; D and trimming were worked out from the DNA. This sample yields about 470,000 clones, of which roughly 90% are seen a single time; around 0.7% belongs to the top ten. The ends were cut back, 4 bases at V and 0 bases at J, with 7 bases in the middle. The CDR3 extends over 14 amino acids. Germline V gene sequence: CDR1 SGHRS, CDR2 YFSETQ.

The specimen sequenced was PBMCs or T cells enriched from blood (not recorded which). The rearrangement links TRBV5-1 to TRBJ1-4; D gene ambiguous. This clonotype was obtained from a woman between 18 and 29 years old who had recovered from COVID-19. CDR3 amino acids: CASSPGATNEKLFF. In nucleotides, the CDR3 is TGCGCCAGCAGCCCCGGGGCAACTAATGAAAAACTGTTTTTT.